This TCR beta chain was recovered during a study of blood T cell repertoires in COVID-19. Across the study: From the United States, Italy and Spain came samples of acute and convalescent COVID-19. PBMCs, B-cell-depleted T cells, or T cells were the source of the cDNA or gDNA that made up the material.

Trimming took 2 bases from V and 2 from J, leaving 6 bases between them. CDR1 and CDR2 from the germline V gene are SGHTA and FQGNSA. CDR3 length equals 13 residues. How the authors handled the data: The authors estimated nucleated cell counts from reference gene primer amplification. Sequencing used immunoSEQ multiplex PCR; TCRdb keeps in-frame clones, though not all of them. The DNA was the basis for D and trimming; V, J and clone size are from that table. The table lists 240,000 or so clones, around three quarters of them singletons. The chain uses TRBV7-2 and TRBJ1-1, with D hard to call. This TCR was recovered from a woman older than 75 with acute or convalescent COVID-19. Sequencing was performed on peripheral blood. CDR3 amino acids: CASSLMANTEAFF. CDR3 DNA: TGTGCCAGCAGCTTAATGGCTAACACTGAAGCTTTCTTT.